The 9 T cell receptor beta chains reported below all come from one sample, sequenced in a study of cytomegalovirus exposure and HLA in healthy donors. The PCR had 60 Vbeta and 13 Jbeta primers. Libraries were prepared by immunoSEQ multiplex PCR; TCRdb keeps only in-frame clonotypes and omits some of them. Of roughly 56,000 clones in the sample, around 81% were seen once. What was sequenced was PBMCs. The receptors here all came from a boy younger than 18 in good health and CMV-seropositive.

This clone was recorded a few times. This chain joins TRBV5-1 and TRBJ1-2, with 7 bases identical to TRBD1. The V gene end was trimmed by 3 bases and the J gene end by 7 bases; junction bases not matched to a gene: 21. This CDR3 comprises 18 residues. The germline V gene has CDR1 SGHRS and CDR2 YFSETQ. The chain's CDR3 is CASSWFLGDSGRGRGYTF. As DNA, the CDR3 is TGCGCCAGCAGCTGGTTCCTAGGGGACAGCGGCCGTGGACGTGGCTACACCTTC.

This clone was recorded only once. V is TRBV5-1 and J is TRBJ2-2; tentatively, D is TRBD1 (6 bases). This CDR3 spans 16 amino acids. V lost 4 bases, J lost 6 bases, and 19 bases lay in between. Germline V gene lookup returns CDR1 SGHRS and CDR2 YFSETQ. CDR3 sequence: CASSAGQPKGAGELFF. The CDR3 bases are TGCGCCAGCAGCGCAGGACAGCCAAAAGGGGCCGGGGAGCTGTTTTTT. The complete variable domain, with remaining parts taken from reference TRBV5-1 and TRBJ2-2, reads KAGVTQTPRYLIKTRGQQVTLSCSPISGHRSVSWYQQTPGQGLQFLFEYFSETQRNKGNFPGRFSGRQFSNSRSEMNVSTLELGDSALYLCASSAGQPKGAGELFFGEGSRLTVL.

The chain combines TRBV6-5 with TRBJ1-2; D is uncertain. CDR1 and CDR2 (germline): MNHEY, SVGAGI. Trimming left V 6 bases short and J 4 bases short, with 9 bases between. The CDR3 loop spans 12 amino acids. The CDR3 reads CASRSPGYGYTF. DNA of the CDR3: TGTGCCAGCAGATCCCCGGGCTATGGCTACACCTTC.

The chain is built from TRBV14 and TRBJ2-2, with a tentative D call TRBD2 (7 bases). The CDR3 loop spans 16 amino acids. Trimming stripped 0 bases from V and 6 bases from J, with 14 bases between. Per germline, CDR1 SGHDN and CDR2 FVKESK. The CDR3 reads CASSQDLGGAAGELFF. The DNA of the CDR3 is TGTGCCAGCAGCCAAGATCTGGGGGGGGCAGCCGGGGAGCTGTTTTTT.

Only a few counts were recorded for this clone. This chain connects TRBV14 to TRBJ2-5, with a tentative D call TRBD2 (6 bases). The germline V and J ends were trimmed by 0 bases and 4 bases, with 9 bases remaining between them. Germline values: CDR1 SGHDN, CDR2 FVKESK. The CDR3 is 14 residues long. The CDR3 protein is CASSQEEGGETQYF. CDR3 nucleotide sequence: TGTGCCAGCAGCCAAGAGGAGGGAGGAGAGACCCAGTACTTC.

Only a few counts were recorded for this clone. The chain combines TRBV7-3 with TRBJ2-1, with TRBD2 matching 9 bases. The V gene end was trimmed by 5 bases and the J gene end by 4 bases; junction bases not matched to a gene: 6. CDR3 length: 15 amino acids. Per the germline V gene, CDR1 is SGHTA and CDR2 is FQGTGA. In nucleotides, the CDR3 is TGTGCCAGCAGCCTGGGACTAGCCCAATACAATGAGCAGTTCTTC. Encoded protein: CASSLGLAQYNEQFF.

The rearrangement links TRBV19 to TRBJ1-1; D might be TRBD1 (5 bases). The CDR3 runs 13 residues. The V and J ends lost 5 bases and 1 base respectively, with 8 bases between them. CDR1 and CDR2 from the germline V gene are LNHDA and SQIVND (reference sequence). CDR3 in DNA: TGTGCCAGTAGTCAGGGCCAGAACACTGAAGCTTTCTTT. This encodes CASSQGQNTEAFF. Together with reference TRBV19 and TRBJ1-1, the CDR3 gives the full variable domain: DGGITQSPKYLFRKEGQNVTLSCEQNLNHDAMYWYRQDPGQGLRLIYYSQIVNDFQKGDIAEGYSVSREKKESFPLTVTSAQKNPTAFYLCASSQGQNTEAFFGQGTRLTVV.

The gene calls are TRBV2 and TRBJ2-2, with D maybe TRBD2 (6 bases). Deletions cut 7 bases from V and 6 bases from J, with 15 bases between. The germline V gene encodes CDR1 SNHLY and CDR2 FYNNEI. CDR3 length equals 14 residues. CDR3: CASMGLRWAGELFF. CDR3 sequence (DNA): TGTGCCAGCATGGGACTCCGGTGGGCCGGGGAGCTGTTTTTT.

The V call is TRBV9, the J call TRBJ2-5; possible D gene TRBD1, 5 bases. There are 14 residues in the CDR3. Trimming took off 4 bases at V and 1 base at J, with 11 bases between the two ends. Germline V gene data show CDR1 as SGDLS and CDR2 as YYNGEE. In nucleotides, the CDR3 is TGTGCCAGCAGCCCTGGGGCTGCCCAAGAGACCCAGTACTTC. Translated: CASSPGAAQETQYF.